The clone carrying this TCR beta chain was seen more than once but under ten times. Its antigen is still unknown. Replicate PCRs from sorted subsets contained around 190 ng DNA, which is 29,000 or so T cell genomes. The data were produced by immunoSEQ multiplex PCR, yet TCRdb's version contains in-frame clones alone and is incomplete. Counted here are about 1.1 million clones, approximately 80% occurring once; the ten biggest clones make up 0.89%. The CDR3 length is 11 residues. Germline lookup yields CDR1 ENHRY and CDR2 SYGVKD. With 6 bases removed from V and 6 bases from J, the gap between germline ends came to 7 bases. The investigators split CD4+ cells into a CD45RA+ naive subset and a CD45RA-negative memory subset. The record originates from a study of shared clonotypes between healthy human individuals. Study-wide results and limits: Clonotypes not shared had lower generation probabilities than those common to all four donors. The represented genetic and exposure-history diversity was limited by the small number of donors.

Sequencing was performed on memory CD4+ T cells from PBMCs. Subset described: CD45RA-negative fraction. This chain uses TRBV10-3 with TRBJ2-3; no definite D call. The receptor comes from a man aged 18 to 29 in good health. Some clones in this sample may be carry-over from other donors' samples. The CDR3 protein is CAISQDDTQYF. The DNA for the CDR3 is TGTGCCATCAGCCAAGATGATACGCAGTATTTT.